This T cell receptor beta chain was sequenced for a study of a mutant IDH1 vaccine in newly diagnosed glioma. At the level of the study: Averaging around 42 years of age, treated patients were roughly 60% male and roughly 40% female. In the visit schedule, V12 fell in week 35, while V13 fell in week 47. Pretreatment consisted of radiotherapy, temozolomide, or both, with most receiving both. Study outcomes and limitations: Most patients, approximately 93%, showed vaccine-induced immune responses.

To note about this clone: Antigen: not known.

Time point noted: week 47, end of study. The study gave 300 ug of mutant IDH1 20-mer peptide per vaccine dose, with topical imiquimod. Clones were sequenced by immunoSEQ multiplex PCR, and TCRdb holds only the in-frame ones, with some missing. Of approximately 100,000 clones in the sample, around nine tenths were seen once. V lost 1 base, J lost 2 bases, and 12 bases lay in between. The CDR3 runs 15 residues. Germline V gene lookup returns CDR1 SGHTS and CDR2 YDEGEE. This clonotype was sampled from a woman in her forties or fifties with glioma. The sequencing here drew on PBMCs, taken from a glioma patient whose treatment included an IDH1 peptide vaccine. This sequence joins TRBV5-8 and TRBJ1-2, with D perhaps matching TRBD1 (5 bases). Here the CDR3 reads CASSLLTGVNYGYTF. CDR3 nucleotides: TGTGCCAGCAGCTTGTTAACAGGCGTCAACTATGGCTACACCTTC. The entire variable domain, with the rest obtained from reference TRBV5-8 and TRBJ1-2, is as follows: EAGVTQSPTHLIKTRGQQATLRCSPISGHTSVYWYQQALGLGLQFLLWYDEGEERNRGNFPPRFSGRQFPNYSSELNVNALELEDSALYLCASSLLTGVNYGYTFGSGTRLTVV.